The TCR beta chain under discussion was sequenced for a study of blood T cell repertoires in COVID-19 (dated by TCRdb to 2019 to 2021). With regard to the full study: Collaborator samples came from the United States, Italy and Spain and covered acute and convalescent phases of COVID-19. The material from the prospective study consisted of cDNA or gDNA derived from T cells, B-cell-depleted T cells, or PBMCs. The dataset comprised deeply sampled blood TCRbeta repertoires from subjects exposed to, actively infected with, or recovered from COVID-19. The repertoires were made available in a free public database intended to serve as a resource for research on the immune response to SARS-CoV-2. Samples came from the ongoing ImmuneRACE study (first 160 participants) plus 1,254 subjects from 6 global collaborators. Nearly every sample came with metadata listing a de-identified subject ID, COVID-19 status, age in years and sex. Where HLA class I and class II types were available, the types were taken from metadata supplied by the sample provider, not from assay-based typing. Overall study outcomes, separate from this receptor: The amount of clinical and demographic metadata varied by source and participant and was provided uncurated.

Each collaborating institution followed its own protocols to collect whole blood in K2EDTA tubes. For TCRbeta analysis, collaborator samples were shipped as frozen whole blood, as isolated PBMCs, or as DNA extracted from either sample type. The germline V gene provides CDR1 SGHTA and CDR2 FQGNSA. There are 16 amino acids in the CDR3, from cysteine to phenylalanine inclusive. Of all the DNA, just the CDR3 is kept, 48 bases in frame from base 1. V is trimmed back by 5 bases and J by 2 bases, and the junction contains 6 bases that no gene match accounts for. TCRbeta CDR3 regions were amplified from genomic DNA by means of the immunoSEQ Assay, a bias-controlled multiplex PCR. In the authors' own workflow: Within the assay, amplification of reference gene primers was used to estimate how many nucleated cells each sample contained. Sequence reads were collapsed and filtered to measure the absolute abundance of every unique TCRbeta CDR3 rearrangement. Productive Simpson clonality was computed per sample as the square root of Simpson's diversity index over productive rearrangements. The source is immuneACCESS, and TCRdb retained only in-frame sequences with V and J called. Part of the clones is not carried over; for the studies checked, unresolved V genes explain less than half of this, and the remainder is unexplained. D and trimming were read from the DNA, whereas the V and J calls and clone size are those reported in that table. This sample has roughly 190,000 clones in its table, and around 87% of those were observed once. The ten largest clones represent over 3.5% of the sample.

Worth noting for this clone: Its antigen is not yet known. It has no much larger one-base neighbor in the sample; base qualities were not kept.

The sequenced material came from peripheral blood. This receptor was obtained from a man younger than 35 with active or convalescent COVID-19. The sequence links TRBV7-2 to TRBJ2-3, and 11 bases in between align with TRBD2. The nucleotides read TGTGCCAGCAGCGTATTAGCGGGAGGGCCCACAGATACGCAGTATTTT. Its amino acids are CASSVLAGGPTDTQYF.